This record looks at one T cell receptor beta chain sequence and its context. These data come from a study of blood T cell repertoires in COVID-19. The CDR3 totals 15 residues. From germline, CDR1 is MNHEY and CDR2 SVGAGI. J lost 4 bases, V lost 5 bases, and 8 bases had no gene match. TCRdb's table, derived via immunoSEQ multiplex PCR, lists solely in-frame clones and lacks some. The data contain just over 250,000 clones, about 85% of them seen just once; the ten biggest clones take up approximately 3.7%. This rearrangement joins TRBV6-5 to TRBJ1-2, with TRBD1 identical over 9 bases. Sequenced input: peripheral blood. The receptor comes from a man aged 60-69 years who had recovered from COVID-19. The CDR3 sequence: CASSHPGQGAYGYTF. CDR3 sequence (DNA): TGTGCCAGCAGTCACCCGGGACAGGGCGCCTATGGCTACACCTTC.